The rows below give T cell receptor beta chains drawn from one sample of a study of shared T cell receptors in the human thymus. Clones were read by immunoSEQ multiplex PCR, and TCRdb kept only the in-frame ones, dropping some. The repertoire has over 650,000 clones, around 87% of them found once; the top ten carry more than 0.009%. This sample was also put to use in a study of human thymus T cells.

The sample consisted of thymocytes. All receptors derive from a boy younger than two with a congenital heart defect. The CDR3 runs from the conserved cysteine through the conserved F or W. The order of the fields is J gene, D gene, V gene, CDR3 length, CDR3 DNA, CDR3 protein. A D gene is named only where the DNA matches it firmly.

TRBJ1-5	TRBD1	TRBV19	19	TGTGCCAGTAGTATAATTAGGGACAGGGGCGTCCATAGCAATCAGCCCCAGCATTTT	CASSIIRDRGVHSNQPQHF
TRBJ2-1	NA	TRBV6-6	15	TGTGCCAGCAGCCTACTAAAGACCTCCTACAATGAGCAGTTCTTC	CASSLLKTSYNEQFF
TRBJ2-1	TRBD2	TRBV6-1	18	TGTGCCAGCAGTGAAAAGCCGCCTGGGACTAGTAATGTGGATGAGCAGTTCTTC	CASSEKPPGTSNVDEQFF
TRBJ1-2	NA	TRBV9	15	TGTGCCAGCAGCGTACGGGATACGGGTGGCTATGGCTACACCTTC	CASSVRDTGGYGYTF
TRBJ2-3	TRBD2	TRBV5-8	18	TGTGCCAGCACAATCCAGGGGACTAGAATATTTTGTCCAGATACGCAGTATTTT	CASTIQGTRIFCPDTQYF
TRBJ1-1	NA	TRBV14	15	TGTGCCAGCAGCCCCACCTTACCCGGGAACACTGAAGCTTTCTTT	CASSPTLPGNTEAFF
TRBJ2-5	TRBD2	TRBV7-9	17	TGTGCCGTTCACAGGGAGACTAGCGGGAGGGCCTCGGAGACCCAGTACTTC	CAVHRETSGRASETQYF
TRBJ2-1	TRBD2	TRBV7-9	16	TGTGCCAGCAGCCCGGGGGGGCGGGAAAGGGCCAATGAGCAGTTCTTC	CASSPGGRERANEQFF
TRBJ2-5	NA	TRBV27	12	TGTGCCAGCAGTGACAGCCCGGGGACCCAGTACTTC	CASSDSPGTQYF
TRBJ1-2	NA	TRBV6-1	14	TGTGCCAGCTTGTTCCAGGGATCCCACTATGGCTACACCTTC	CASLFQGSHYGYTF
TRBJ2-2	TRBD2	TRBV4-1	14	TGCGCCAGCAGCCAAGAGGGAGGGCCCGGGGAGCTGTTTTTT	CASSQEGGPGELFF
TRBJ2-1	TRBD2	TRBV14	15	TGTGCCAGCAAACGCGGGGGGGCCTCCTACAATGAGCAGTTCTTC	CASKRGGASYNEQFF
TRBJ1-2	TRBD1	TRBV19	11	TGTGCCAGTAAAGGGGGCTTTGGCTACACCTTC	CASKGGFGYTF
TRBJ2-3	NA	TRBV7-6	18	TGTGCCAGCAGCCAAAATCGGTCGACTAGAAGTAACACAGATACGCAGTATTTT	CASSQNRSTRSNTDTQYF
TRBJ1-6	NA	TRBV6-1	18	TGTGCCAGCAGTGAAGAGTTAGGTATCGGCATGCGGGATTCCCCCCTCCACTTT	CASSEELGIGMRDSPLHF
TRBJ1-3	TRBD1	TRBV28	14	TGTGCCAGCAGTTTAGGGACAGGGAGAAACACCATATATTTT	CASSLGTGRNTIYF
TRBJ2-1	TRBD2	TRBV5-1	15	TGCGCCAGCAGCTCAACTAGCGGGTCTTATAATGAGCAGTTCTTC	CASSSTSGSYNEQFF
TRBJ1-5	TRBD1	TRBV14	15	TGTGCCAGCAGCCCCGACAGGGTGAGCAATCAGCCCCAGCATTTT	CASSPDRVSNQPQHF
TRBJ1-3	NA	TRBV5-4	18	TGTGCCAGCAGCTTGGACCCGACAGGTTATGCCTCTGGAAACACCATATATTTT	CASSLDPTGYASGNTIYF
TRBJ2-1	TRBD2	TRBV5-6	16	TGTGCCAGCAGCTTCCCTAGCGGAGGATCCTACAATGAGCAGTTCTTC	CASSFPSGGSYNEQFF
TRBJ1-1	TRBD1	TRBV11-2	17	TGTGCCAGCAGCTTAGTCCCGGGACAGGGGGCGAGCACTGAAGCTTTCTTT	CASSLVPGQGASTEAFF
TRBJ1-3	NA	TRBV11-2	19	TGTGCCAGCAGCTTAGCATTTTTGCAGGGCTCTGACTCTGGAAACACCATATATTTT	CASSLAFLQGSDSGNTIYF